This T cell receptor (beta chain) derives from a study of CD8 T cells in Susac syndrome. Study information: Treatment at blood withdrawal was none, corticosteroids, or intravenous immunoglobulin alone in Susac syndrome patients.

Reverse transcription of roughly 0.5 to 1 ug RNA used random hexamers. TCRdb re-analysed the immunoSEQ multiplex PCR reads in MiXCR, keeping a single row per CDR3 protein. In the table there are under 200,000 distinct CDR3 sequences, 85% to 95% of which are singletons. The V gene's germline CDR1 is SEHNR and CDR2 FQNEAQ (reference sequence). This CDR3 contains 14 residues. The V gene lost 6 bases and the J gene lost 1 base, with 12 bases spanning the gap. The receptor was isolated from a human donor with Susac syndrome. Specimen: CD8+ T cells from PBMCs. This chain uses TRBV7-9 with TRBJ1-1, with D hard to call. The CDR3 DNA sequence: TGTGCCAGCAGTCCAGGCAGGCAGAACACTGAAGCTTTCTTT. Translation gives CASSPGRQNTEAFF.